Below are 26 T cell receptor beta chains sequenced from a single sample in a study of vaccination effects on CD4 cells after COVID-19. Sequencing was preceded by expansion of antigen-specific CD4+ T cells with viral peptide pools in the ViraFEST assay. The authors isolated CD4+ T cells after 9 to 10 days of culture. Participants got two doses of BNT162b2 or mRNA-1273 vaccine. The assay was immunoSEQ multiplex PCR, and TCRdb's table has in-frame clones only and misses some. The sample lists about 27,000 clones, around 82% seen once, with about 1.5% in the top ten. These receptors have no known antigen. The sample in question was CD4+ T cells from PBMCs cultured with HCoV-NL63 spike peptides, obtained after COVID-19 vaccination. These receptor sequences come from a human donor who received a COVID-19 vaccine. Some clones in this sample may be carry-over from other donors' samples.

The chain links TRBV19 to TRBJ1-2, with D unresolved. In germline, CDR1 is LNHDA, CDR2 SQIVND (reference sequence). Trimming took 8 bases from V and 1 from J, leaving 5 bases between them. CDR3 length: 11 amino acids. CDR3 coding DNA: TGTGCCAGTTTTAATAACTATGGCTACACCTTC. Residues: CASFNNYGYTF. The whole variable domain, remainder taken from reference TRBV19 and TRBJ1-2, is DGGITQSPKYLFRKEGQNVTLSCEQNLNHDAMYWYRQDPGQGLRLIYYSQIVNDFQKGDIAEGYSVSREKKESFPLTVTSAQKNPTAFYLCASFNNYGYTFGSGTRLTVV.

This chain links TRBV14 with TRBJ1-3; the match to TRBD1 covers 8 bases. The V and J ends lost 1 base and 2 bases, in that order; junction bases with no gene match: 1. Germline-derived CDR1 and CDR2 are SGHDN and FVKESK. There are 15 residues in the CDR3. The CDR3 loop reads CASSQVRGPGNTIYF. The CDR3 nucleotides read TGTGCCAGCAGCCAAGTCAGGGGGCCTGGAAACACCATATATTTT.

The genes are TRBV6-5 and TRBJ2-7; D might be TRBD2 (5 bases). The CDR3 is 14 residues long. The germline V gene encodes CDR1 MNHEY and CDR2 SVGAGI. With 8 bases removed from V and 0 bases from J, the gap between germline ends came to 14 bases. The DNA of the CDR3 is TGTGCCAGCGGTAGCGTGAGGAGCTCCTACGAGCAGTACGTC. It is translated as CASGSVRSSYEQYV.

This clone occurred a few times. This chain connects TRBV5-1 to TRBJ1-3; D ambiguous. This CDR3 region has 16 residues. Germline assignment: CDR1 SGHRS and CDR2 YFSETQ. Deletions cut 0 bases from V and 0 bases from J, with 10 bases between. The DNA for the CDR3 is TGCGCCAGCAGCTTGGATCCACAGAGCTCTGGAAACACCATATATTTT. Translation: CASSLDPQSSGNTIYF.

The chain uses TRBV11-2 and TRBJ2-4; no firm D call. Trimming cost V 1 base and J 5 bases, with 6 bases left between them. CDR3 size: 13 residues. The germline gives CDR1 SGHAT, CDR2 FQNNGV. In nucleotides, the CDR3 is TGTGCCAGCAGCTTAGTTTTGGAAAACATTCAGTACTTC. Its translation: CASSLVLENIQYF.

V gene TRBV9 combines with J gene TRBJ2-1; D is possibly TRBD1 (6 bases). From germline, CDR1 is SGDLS and CDR2 YYNGEE. The length of the CDR3 is 13 residues. V was cut by 4 bases and J by 6 bases, with 11 bases left in between. CDR3 in amino acids: CASSTNRANEQFF. CDR3 coding DNA: TGTGCCAGCAGCACCAACAGGGCCAATGAGCAGTTCTTC.

The rearrangement joins TRBV11-2 to TRBJ1-1, with D uncertain. The ends were cut back, 2 bases at V and 5 bases at J, with 3 bases in the middle. Germline CDR1 reads SGHAT; CDR2 reads FQNNGV. The CDR3 runs 11 residues. The CDR3 is CASSLSTEAFF. In DNA, the CDR3 is TGTGCCAGCAGCTTATCGACTGAAGCTTTCTTT.

This clone has a single count. J is TRBJ2-1 and V is TRBV7-2; 9 bases line up with TRBD2. This CDR3 has 15 amino acids. The germline CDR1 and CDR2 sequences are SGHTA and FQGNSA. V lost 5 bases, J lost 2 bases, and 4 bases stayed unmatched. In nucleotides, the CDR3 is TGTGCCAGCAGCCCGGCGGGGGGGCCCTACAATGAGCAGTTCTTC. This gives the protein CASSPAGGPYNEQFF.

The V call is TRBV7-2, the J call TRBJ1-1; 7 nucleotides align to TRBD1. Germline loops: CDR1 SGHTA, CDR2 FQGNSA. Trimming removed 1 base from V and 9 bases from J; junction bases left unmatched: 11. The CDR3 has 15 amino acids. CDR3 amino acids: CASSLDPPGQRQAFF. CDR3 coding DNA: TGTGCCAGCAGCTTAGACCCTCCGGGACAGAGACAAGCTTTCTTT.

This chain uses TRBV19 with TRBJ2-2, with D maybe TRBD1 (6 bases). Germline lookup yields CDR1 LNHDA and CDR2 SQIVND (reference sequence). The V gene lost 3 bases and the J gene lost 5 bases, with 13 bases spanning the gap. The CDR3 length is 15 residues. The CDR3 sequence: CASSIPGAGTGELFF. As DNA, the CDR3 is TGTGCCAGTAGTATCCCAGGGGCAGGGACCGGGGAGCTGTTTTTT.

The rearrangement links TRBV6-5 to TRBJ2-7; D perhaps matches TRBD1 (6 bases). Germline V lookup: CDR1 MNHEY, CDR2 SVGAGI. The CDR3 sequence is 13 residues long. V was shortened by 6 bases and J by 6 bases, with 15 bases between the two germline ends. CDR3 loop: CASRTTGSGEQYV. The CDR3 bases are TGTGCCAGCAGGACCACAGGGTCGGGCGAGCAGTACGTC.

J is TRBJ1-2 and V is TRBV29-1, with 9 positions matching TRBD1. This CDR3 is 13 amino acids long. V gave up 6 bases and J gave up 6 bases; unmatched junction bases: 8. The germline V gene has CDR1 SQVTM and CDR2 ANQGSEA. This CDR3 reads CSVGDRAVDGYTF. The CDR3 DNA is TGCAGCGTCGGGGACAGGGCTGTCGATGGCTACACCTTC.

J is TRBJ2-2 and V is TRBV25-1; unclear D gene. Deletions cut 8 bases from V and 2 bases from J, with 3 bases between. CDR1 is MGHDK and CDR2 is SYGVNS in the germline V gene. This CDR3 comprises 11 residues. The CDR3 bases are TGTGCCAGCGGTAACACCGGGGAGCTGTTTTTT. The encoded protein is CASGNTGELFF.

The chain uses TRBV6-5 and TRBJ1-4; tentative D call: TRBD1 (6 bases). CDR3 length equals 12 residues. Germline V lookup: CDR1 MNHEY, CDR2 SVGAGI. V lost 6 bases to trimming and J lost 8 bases, with 10 bases between them. The CDR3, as DNA: TGTGCCAGCAGACAGGGCAGGGAAAAACTGTTTTTT. Its protein product is CASRQGREKLFF.

The chain has TRBV20-1 and TRBJ2-3; the D gene is possibly TRBD2 (5 bases). The V gene's germline CDR1 is DFQATT and CDR2 SNEGSKA (reference sequence). This CDR3 is built from 14 residues. V lost 3 bases to trimming and J lost 0 bases, with 10 bases between them. The CDR3: CSASYRGSTDTQYF. In DNA, the CDR3 is TGCAGTGCTAGTTACCGGGGAAGCACAGATACGCAGTATTTT.

The count of this clone is one. This chain links TRBV24-1 with TRBJ2-1; TRBD1 agrees at 7 bases. This CDR3 contains 14 residues. In germline, CDR1 is KGHDR, CDR2 SFDVKD. V lost 4 bases and J lost 6; bases outside the gene matches: 5. In nucleotides, the CDR3 is TGTGCCACCAGTGAACAGGACAGGCCCAATGAGCAGTTCTTC. Translation gives CATSEQDRPNEQFF.

This clone was seen a few times. The chain has TRBV6-5 and TRBJ1-5; weak D call: TRBD1 (5 bases). Per germline, CDR1 MNHEY and CDR2 SVGAGI. The CDR3 length is 12 residues. Trimming left V 0 bases short and J 9 bases short, with 6 bases between. In nucleotides, the CDR3 is TGTGCCAGCAGTTACTCAAGGGGGCCCCAGCATTTT. This gives the protein CASSYSRGPQHF.

In this sample, this clone turned up a few times. The genes are TRBV15 and TRBJ2-1; 7 nucleotides line up with TRBD2. This CDR3 contains 18 residues. Losses at the gene ends were 2 bases for V and 5 bases for J; bases not matched to a gene: 15. CDR1 and CDR2 from the germline V gene are LNHNV and YYDKDF (reference sequence). The CDR3 sequence: CATSRSWGGSGGNNEQFF. DNA for the CDR3: TGTGCCACCAGCAGATCATGGGGGGGGTCAGGAGGTAACAATGAGCAGTTCTTC.

The chain couples TRBV28 to TRBJ2-4, with D perhaps TRBD1 (6 bases). With 4 bases removed from V and 2 bases from J, the gap between germline ends came to 12 bases. The CDR3 is 15 amino acids. Germline V gene data show CDR1 as MDHEN and CDR2 as SYDVKM. The CDR3 reads CASSSGALPKNIQYF. The CDR3 DNA follows: TGTGCCAGCAGTTCAGGGGCACTACCCAAAAACATTCAGTACTTC.

The CDR3 reads CAIQGTENTIYF. The CDR3 DNA reads as TGTGCCATACAGGGGACTGAAAACACCATATATTTT. This chain uses TRBV2 with TRBJ1-3; 7 bases are a match to TRBD1. V trimming: 10 bases; J trimming: 6 bases; junction bases outside the gene matches: 6. The V gene's germline CDR1 is SNHLY and CDR2 FYNNEI. The CDR3 consists of 12 residues. Supplemented by reference TRBV2 and TRBJ1-3, the full variable domain reads EPEVTQTPSHQVTQMGQEVILRCVPISNHLYFYWYRQILGQKVEFLVSFYNNEISEKSEIFDDQFSVERPDGSNFTLKIRSTKLEDSAMYFCAIQGTENTIYFGEGSWLTVV.

J is TRBJ2-4 and V is TRBV7-8; 13 bases agree with TRBD2. Germline trimming cut 5 bases from V and 6 bases from J; bases unmatched to any gene: 10. Germline CDR1 is SGHVS and CDR2 is FQNEAQ. The CDR3 has 17 amino acids. CDR3 in amino acids: CASSPLGLAGAVNIQYF. The CDR3 bases are TGTGCCAGCAGCCCCTTAGGACTAGCGGGGGCCGTAAACATTCAGTACTTC. Supplemented by reference TRBV7-8 and TRBJ2-4, the full variable domain reads GAGVSQSPRYKVAKRGQDVALRCDPISGHVSLFWYQQALGQGPEFLTYFQNEAQLDKSGLPSDRFFAERPEGSVSTLKIQRTQQEDSAVYLCASSPLGLAGAVNIQYFGAGTRLSVL.

This chain connects TRBV12-5 to TRBJ1-4; a weak D match, TRBD1 (5 bases). In germline, CDR1 is LGHNT, CDR2 FRNRAP. This CDR3 contains 14 residues. The V and J ends lost 5 bases and 0 bases respectively, with 7 bases between them. The DNA for the CDR3 is TGTGCTAGTGGTCAGACAGCAACTAATGAAAAACTGTTTTTT. This translates into CASGQTATNEKLFF.

This chain uses TRBV2 with TRBJ2-3; TRBD2 might be the D (7 bases). V gave up 8 bases and J gave up 4 bases, with 19 bases separating them. CDR3 length equals 15 residues. Germline CDR1 is SNHLY and CDR2 is FYNNEI. CDR3 DNA: TGTGCCAGCTCTAAGGGAGGGGGTCGCGCAGATACGCAGTATTTT. Protein sequence: CASSKGGGRADTQYF.

In its sample, this clone was seen once. The chain combines TRBV3-1 (or the pseudogene TRBV3-2) with TRBJ1-2; no clear D. Germline V lookup: CDR1 LGHDT, CDR2 YNNKEL (reference sequence). V dropped 4 bases and J dropped 8 bases, with 17 bases sitting between them. CDR3 length: 14 residues. CDR3 sequence (DNA): TGTGCCAGCAGCCCCAAAAGACGGGAAGTAGGCTACACCTTC. Protein: CASSPKRREVGYTF.

CDR3 sequence reads: CASSQPGQGRSFYEKLFF. The CDR3 DNA is TGCGCCAGCAGCCAACCTGGACAGGGAAGATCATTCTATGAAAAACTGTTTTTT. The chain is built from TRBV4-1 and TRBJ1-4; 8 bases agree with TRBD1. Germline V gives CDR1 MGHRA, CDR2 YSYEKL. This CDR3 comprises 18 residues. V lost 2 bases to trimming and J lost 6 bases; unmatched junction nucleotides: 14.

This chain links TRBV5-1 with TRBJ2-7; D remains unclear. This CDR3 is 14 amino acids long. Germline V gene data show CDR1 as SGHRS and CDR2 as YFSETQ. The germline V and J ends were trimmed by 4 bases and 0 bases, with 11 bases remaining between them. CDR3 loop: CASSLDWPSYEQYV. As DNA, the CDR3 is TGCGCCAGCAGCCTTGACTGGCCCTCCTACGAGCAGTACGTC.